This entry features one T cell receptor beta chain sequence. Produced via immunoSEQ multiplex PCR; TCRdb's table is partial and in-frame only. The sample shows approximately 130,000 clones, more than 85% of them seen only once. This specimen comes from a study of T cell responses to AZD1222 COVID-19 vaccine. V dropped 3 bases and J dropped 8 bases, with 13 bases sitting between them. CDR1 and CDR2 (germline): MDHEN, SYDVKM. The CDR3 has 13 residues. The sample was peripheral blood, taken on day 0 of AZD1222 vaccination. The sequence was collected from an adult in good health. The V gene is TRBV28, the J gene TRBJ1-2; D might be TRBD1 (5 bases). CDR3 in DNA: TGTGCCAGCAGTTTTAAGGGGAGTCGGGGCTACACCTTC. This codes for CASSFKGSRGYTF.